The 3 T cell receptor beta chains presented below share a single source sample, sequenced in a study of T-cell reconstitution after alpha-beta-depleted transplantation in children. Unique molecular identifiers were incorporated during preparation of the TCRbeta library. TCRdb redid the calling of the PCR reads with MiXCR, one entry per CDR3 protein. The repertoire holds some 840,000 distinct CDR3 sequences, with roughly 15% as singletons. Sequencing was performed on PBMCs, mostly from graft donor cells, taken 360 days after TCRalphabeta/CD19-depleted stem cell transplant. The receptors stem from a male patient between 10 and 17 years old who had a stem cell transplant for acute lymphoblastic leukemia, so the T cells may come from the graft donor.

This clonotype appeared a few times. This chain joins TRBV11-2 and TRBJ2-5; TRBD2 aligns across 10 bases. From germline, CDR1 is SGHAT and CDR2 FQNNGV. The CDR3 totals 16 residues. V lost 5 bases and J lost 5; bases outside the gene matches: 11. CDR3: CASSAGTSAPVETQYF. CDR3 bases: TGTGCCAGCAGCGCCGGGACTAGCGCGCCCGTTGAGACCCAGTACTTC.

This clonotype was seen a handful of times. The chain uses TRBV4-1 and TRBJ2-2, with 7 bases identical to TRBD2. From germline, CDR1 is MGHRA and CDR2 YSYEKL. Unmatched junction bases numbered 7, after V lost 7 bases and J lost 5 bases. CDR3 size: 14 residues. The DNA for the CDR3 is TGCGCCAGCACCGAGCGGGGTGGAACCGGGGAGCTGTTTTTT. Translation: CASTERGGTGELFF.

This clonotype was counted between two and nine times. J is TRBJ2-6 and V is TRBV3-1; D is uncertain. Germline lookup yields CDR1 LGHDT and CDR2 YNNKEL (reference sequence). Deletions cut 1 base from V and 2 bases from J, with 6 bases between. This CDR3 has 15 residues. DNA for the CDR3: TGTGCCAGCAGCCAAGTAACAACTGGGGCCAACGTCCTGACTTTC. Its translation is CASSQVTTGANVLTF.